Sequencing of this TCR beta chain was carried out in a study of response to subunit inactivated influenza vaccine. General study results and limits: The study's authors posited that every seasonal influenza vaccination enlists few new T cells.

The sample holds a few counts of this clonotype. Its specificity is unknown. TCRdb reanalysed the RT-PCR reads using MiXCR and keeps one entry per CDR3 protein. The profile covers 250,000 to 350,000 distinct CDR3 sequences, with roughly 20% appearing a single time and about 9.4% taken by the ten largest. The input for sequencing was PBMCs from blood, taken less than 22 months after vaccination. This receptor was taken from a man aged 50 to 75 who received an inactivated influenza vaccine.

The CDR3 bases are TGTGCCAGCAGAGGGGACTACAATTCACCCCTCCACTTT. It encodes CASRGDYNSPLHF. V and J are TRBV28 and TRBJ1-6; D is possibly TRBD1 (5 bases). The CDR3 loop spans 13 amino acids. CDR1 MDHEN and CDR2 SYDVKM come from the germline V gene. Trimming removed 6 bases at V and 7 bases at J, with 10 bases between.